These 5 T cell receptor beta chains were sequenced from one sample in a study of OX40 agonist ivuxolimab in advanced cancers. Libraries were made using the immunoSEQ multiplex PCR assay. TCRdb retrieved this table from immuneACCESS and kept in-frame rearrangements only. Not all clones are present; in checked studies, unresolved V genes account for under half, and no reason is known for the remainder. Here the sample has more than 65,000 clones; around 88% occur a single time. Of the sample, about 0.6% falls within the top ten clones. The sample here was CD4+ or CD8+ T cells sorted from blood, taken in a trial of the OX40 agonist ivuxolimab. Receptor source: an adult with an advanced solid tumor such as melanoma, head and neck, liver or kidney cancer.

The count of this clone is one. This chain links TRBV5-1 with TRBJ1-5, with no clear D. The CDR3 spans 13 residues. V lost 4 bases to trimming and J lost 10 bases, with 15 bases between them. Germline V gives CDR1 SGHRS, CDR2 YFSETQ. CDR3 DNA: TGCGCCAGCAGCCCCGGCGGAGGGCCACCCCAGCATTTT. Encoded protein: CASSPGGGPPQHF.

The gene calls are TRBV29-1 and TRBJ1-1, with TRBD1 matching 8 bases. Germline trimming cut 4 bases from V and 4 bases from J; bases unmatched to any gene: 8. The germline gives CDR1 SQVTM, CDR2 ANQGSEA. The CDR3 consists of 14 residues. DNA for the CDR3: TGCAGCGTTGGAGACTCCACAGGGGGCACTGAAGCTTTCTTT. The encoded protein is CSVGDSTGGTEAFF.

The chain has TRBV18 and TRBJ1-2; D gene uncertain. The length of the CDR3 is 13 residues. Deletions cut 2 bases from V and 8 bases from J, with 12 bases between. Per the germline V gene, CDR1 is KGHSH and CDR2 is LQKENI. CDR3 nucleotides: TGTGCCAGCTCACCAGAAGGAGGTTGGGGCTACACCTTC. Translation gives CASSPEGGWGYTF.

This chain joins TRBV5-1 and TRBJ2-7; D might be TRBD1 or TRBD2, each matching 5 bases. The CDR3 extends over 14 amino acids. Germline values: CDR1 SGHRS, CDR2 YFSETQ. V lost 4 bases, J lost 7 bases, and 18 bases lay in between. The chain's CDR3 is CASSRDPRTEEQYF. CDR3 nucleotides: TGCGCCAGCAGCCGGGACCCCCGAACGGAGGAGCAGTACTTC.

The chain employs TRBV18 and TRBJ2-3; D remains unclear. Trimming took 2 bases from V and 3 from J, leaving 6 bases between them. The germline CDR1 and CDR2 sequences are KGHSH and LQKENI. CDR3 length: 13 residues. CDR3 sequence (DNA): TGTGCCAGCTCACCAAGCATGACAGATACGCAGTATTTT. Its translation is CASSPSMTDTQYF. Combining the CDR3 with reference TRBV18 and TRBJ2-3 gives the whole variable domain NAGVMQNPRHLVRRRGQEARLRCSPMKGHSHVYWYRQLPEEGLKFMVYLQKENIIDESGMPKERFSAEFPKEGPSILRIQQVVRGDSAAYFCASSPSMTDTQYFGPGTRLTVL.